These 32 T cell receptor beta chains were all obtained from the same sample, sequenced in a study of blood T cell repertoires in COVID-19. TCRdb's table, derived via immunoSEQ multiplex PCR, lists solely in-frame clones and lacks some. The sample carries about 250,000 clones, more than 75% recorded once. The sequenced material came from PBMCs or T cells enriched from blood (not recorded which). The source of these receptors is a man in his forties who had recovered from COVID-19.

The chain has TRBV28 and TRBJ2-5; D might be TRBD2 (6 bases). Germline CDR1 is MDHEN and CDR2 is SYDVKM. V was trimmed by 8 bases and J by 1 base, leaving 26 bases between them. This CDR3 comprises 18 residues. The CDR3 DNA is TGTGCCAGCCTCGGGTATAATCGGCGGGGCATACTCCAAGAGACCCAGTACTTC. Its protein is CASLGYNRRGILQETQYF.

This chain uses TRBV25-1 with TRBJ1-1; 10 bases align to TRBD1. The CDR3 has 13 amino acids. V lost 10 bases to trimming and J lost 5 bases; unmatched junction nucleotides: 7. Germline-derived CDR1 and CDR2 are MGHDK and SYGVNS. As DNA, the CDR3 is TGTGCCACCCAGGACAGGGGGGGAACTGAAGCTTTCTTT. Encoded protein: CATQDRGGTEAFF. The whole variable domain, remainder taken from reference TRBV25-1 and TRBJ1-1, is EADIYQTPRYLVIGTGKKITLECSQTMGHDKMYWYQQDPGMELHLIHYSYGVNSTEKGDLSSESTVSRIRTEHFPLTLESARPSHTSQYLCATQDRGGTEAFFGQGTRLTVV.

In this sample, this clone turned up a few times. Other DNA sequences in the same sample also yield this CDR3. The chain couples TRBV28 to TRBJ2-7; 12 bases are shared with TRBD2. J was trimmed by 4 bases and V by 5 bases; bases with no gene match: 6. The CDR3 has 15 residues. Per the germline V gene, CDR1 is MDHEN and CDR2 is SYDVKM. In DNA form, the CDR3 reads TGTGCCAGCAGTACCCTAGCGGGAGGGCTGTACGAGCAGTACTTC. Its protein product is CASSTLAGGLYEQYF. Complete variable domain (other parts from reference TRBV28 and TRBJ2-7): DVKVTQSSRYLVKRTGEKVFLECVQDMDHENMFWYRQDPGLGLRLIYFSYDVKMKEKGDIPEGYSVSREKKERFSLILESASTNQTSMYLCASSTLAGGLYEQYFGPGTRLTVT.

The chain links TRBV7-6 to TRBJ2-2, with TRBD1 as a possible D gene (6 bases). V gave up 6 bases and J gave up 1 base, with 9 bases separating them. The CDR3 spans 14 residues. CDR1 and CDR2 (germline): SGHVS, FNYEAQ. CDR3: CASRTTGNTGELFF. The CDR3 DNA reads TGTGCCAGCAGAACGACAGGGAACACCGGGGAGCTGTTTTTT.

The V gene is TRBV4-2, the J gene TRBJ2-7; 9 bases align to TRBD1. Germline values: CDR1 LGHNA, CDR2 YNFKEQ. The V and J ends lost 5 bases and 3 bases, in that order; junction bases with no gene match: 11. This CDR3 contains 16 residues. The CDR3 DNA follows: TGTGCCAGCAGCGCCCGAGCCGGACAGGGGCTCTACGAGCAGTACTTC. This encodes CASSARAGQGLYEQYF.

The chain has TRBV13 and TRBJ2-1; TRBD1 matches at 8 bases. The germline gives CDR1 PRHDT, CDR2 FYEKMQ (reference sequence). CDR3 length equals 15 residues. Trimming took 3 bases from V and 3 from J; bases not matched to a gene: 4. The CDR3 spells CASSFQGTGYNEQFF. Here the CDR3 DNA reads TGTGCCAGCAGCTTCCAGGGGACAGGCTACAATGAGCAGTTCTTC.

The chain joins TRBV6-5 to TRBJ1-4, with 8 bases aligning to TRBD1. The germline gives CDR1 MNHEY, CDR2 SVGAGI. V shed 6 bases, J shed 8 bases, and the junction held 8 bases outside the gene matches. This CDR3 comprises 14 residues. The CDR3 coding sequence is TGTGCCAGCAGCAAGACAGGGGTTAGGGAAAAACTGTTTTTT. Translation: CASSKTGVREKLFF.

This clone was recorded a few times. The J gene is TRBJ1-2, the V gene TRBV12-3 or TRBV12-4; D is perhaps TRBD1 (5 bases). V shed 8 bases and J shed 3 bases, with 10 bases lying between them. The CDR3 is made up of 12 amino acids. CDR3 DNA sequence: TGTGCCAGCGCGGGGGAGGACTATGGCTACACCTTC. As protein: CASAGEDYGYTF.

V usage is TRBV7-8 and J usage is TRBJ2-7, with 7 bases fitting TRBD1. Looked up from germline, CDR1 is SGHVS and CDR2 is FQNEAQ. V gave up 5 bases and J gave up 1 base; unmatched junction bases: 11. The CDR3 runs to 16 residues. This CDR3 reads CASSQGTAGGSYEQYF. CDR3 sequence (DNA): TGTGCCAGCAGCCAGGGGACAGCTGGGGGATCCTACGAGCAGTACTTC. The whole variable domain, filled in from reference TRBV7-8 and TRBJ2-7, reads GAGVSQSPRYKVAKRGQDVALRCDPISGHVSLFWYQQALGQGPEFLTYFQNEAQLDKSGLPSDRFFAERPEGSVSTLKIQRTQQEDSAVYLCASSQGTAGGSYEQYFGPGTRLTVT.

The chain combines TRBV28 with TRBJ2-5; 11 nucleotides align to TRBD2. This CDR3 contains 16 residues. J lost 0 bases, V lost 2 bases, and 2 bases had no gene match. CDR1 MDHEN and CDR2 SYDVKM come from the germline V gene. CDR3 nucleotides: TGTGCCAGCAGTTTAGAACTAGCGGGGGACCAAGAGACCCAGTACTTC. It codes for CASSLELAGDQETQYF. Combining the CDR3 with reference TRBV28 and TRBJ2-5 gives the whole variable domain DVKVTQSSRYLVKRTGEKVFLECVQDMDHENMFWYRQDPGLGLRLIYFSYDVKMKEKGDIPEGYSVSREKKERFSLILESASTNQTSMYLCASSLELAGDQETQYFGPGTRLLVL.

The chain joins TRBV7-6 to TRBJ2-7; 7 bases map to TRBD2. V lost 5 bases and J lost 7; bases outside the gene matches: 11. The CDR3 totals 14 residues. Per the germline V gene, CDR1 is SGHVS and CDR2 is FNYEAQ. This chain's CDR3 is CASSTWERGGEQYF. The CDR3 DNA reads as TGTGCCAGCAGCACCTGGGAGCGGGGCGGGGAGCAGTACTTC.

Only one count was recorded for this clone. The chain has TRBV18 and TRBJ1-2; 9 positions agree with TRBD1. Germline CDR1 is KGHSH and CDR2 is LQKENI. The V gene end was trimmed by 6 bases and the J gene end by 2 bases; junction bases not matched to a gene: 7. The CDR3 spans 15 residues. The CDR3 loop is CASSQSTGGNYGYTF. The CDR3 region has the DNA TGTGCCAGCTCGCAATCCACAGGGGGCAACTATGGCTACACCTTC.

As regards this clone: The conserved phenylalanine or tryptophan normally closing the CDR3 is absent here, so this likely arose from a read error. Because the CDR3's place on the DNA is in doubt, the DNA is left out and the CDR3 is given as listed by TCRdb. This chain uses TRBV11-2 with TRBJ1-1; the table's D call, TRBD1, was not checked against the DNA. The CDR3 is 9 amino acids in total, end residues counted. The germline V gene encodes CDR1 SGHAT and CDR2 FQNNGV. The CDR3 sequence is CASSPWTWG.

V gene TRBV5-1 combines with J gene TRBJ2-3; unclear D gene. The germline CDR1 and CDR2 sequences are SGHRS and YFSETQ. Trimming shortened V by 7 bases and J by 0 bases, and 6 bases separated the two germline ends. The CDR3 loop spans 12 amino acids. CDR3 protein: CASQTSTDTQYF. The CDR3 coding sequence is TGCGCCAGCCAGACTAGCACAGATACGCAGTATTTT.

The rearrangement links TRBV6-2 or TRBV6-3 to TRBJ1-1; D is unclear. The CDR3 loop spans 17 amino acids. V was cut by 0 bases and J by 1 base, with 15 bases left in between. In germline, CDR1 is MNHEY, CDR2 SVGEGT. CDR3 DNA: TGTGCCAGCAGTTACTCCCCGAGGAGGACTAAGAACACTGAAGCTTTCTTT. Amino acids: CASSYSPRRTKNTEAFF.

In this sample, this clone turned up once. CDR3 nucleotides: TGTGCCAGTAGCGCCTCTACCGGGTTCTACAATGAGCAGTTCTTC. It encodes CASSASTGFYNEQFF. The chain couples TRBV19 to TRBJ2-1, with no clear D. V shed 6 bases and J shed 3 bases, with 15 bases lying between them. Germline CDR1 is LNHDA and CDR2 is SQIVND (reference sequence). CDR3 length equals 15 residues. The full variable domain, with the rest looked up from reference TRBV19 and TRBJ2-1, is DGGITQSPKYLFRKEGQNVTLSCEQNLNHDAMYWYRQDPGQGLRLIYYSQIVNDFQKGDIAEGYSVSREKKESFPLTVTSAQKNPTAFYLCASSASTGFYNEQFFGPGTRLTVL.

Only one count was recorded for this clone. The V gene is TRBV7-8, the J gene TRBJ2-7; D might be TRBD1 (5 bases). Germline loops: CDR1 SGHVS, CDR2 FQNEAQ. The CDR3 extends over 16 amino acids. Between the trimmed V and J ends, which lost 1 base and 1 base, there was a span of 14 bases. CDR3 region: CASSLEGLGVSYEQYF. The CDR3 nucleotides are TGTGCCAGCAGCTTAGAAGGCCTAGGGGTATCCTACGAGCAGTACTTC.

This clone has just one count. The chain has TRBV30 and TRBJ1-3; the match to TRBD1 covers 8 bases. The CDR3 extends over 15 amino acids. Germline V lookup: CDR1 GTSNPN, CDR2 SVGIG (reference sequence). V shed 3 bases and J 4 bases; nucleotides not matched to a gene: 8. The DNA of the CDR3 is TGTGCCTGGAGCCTTGGACAGGGACCAGGAAACACCATATATTTT. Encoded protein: CAWSLGQGPGNTIYF. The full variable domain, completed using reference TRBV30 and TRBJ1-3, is SQTIHQWPATLVQPVGSPLSLECTVEGTSNPNLYWYRQAAGRGLQLLFYSVGIGQISSEVPQNLSASRPQDRQFILSSKKLLLSDSGFYLCAWSLGQGPGNTIYFGEGSWLTVV.

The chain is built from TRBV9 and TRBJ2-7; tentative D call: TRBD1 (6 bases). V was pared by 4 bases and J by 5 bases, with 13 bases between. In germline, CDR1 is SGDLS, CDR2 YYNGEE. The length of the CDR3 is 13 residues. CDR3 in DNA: TGTGCCAGCAGCAGAGCAGGGGCGGACGAGCAGTACTTC. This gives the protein CASSRAGADEQYF. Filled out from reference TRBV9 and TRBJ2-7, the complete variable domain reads DSGVTQTPKHLITATGQRVTLRCSPRSGDLSVYWYQQSLDQGLQFLIQYYNGEERAKGNILERFSAQQFPDLHSELNLSSLELGDSALYFCASSRAGADEQYFGPGTRLTVT.

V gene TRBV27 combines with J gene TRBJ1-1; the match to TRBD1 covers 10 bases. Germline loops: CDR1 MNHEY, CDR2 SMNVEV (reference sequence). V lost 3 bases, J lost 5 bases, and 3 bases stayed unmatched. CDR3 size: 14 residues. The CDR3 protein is CASSFDRGRTEAFF. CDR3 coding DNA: TGTGCCAGCAGTTTCGACAGGGGGCGGACTGAAGCTTTCTTT.

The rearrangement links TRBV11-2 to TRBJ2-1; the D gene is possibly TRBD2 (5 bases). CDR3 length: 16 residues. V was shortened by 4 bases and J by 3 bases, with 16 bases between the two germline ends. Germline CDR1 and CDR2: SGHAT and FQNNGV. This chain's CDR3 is CASSSLSTGNYNEQFF. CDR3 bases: TGTGCCAGCAGCTCTCTGAGCACGGGAAACTACAATGAGCAGTTCTTC.

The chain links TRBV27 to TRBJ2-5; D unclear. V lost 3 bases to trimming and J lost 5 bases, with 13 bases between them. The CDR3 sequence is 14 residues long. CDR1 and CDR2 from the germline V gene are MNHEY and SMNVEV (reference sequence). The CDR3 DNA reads TGTGCCAGCAGTTTTGCAGGCGTTGGGGAGACCCAGTACTTC. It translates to CASSFAGVGETQYF.

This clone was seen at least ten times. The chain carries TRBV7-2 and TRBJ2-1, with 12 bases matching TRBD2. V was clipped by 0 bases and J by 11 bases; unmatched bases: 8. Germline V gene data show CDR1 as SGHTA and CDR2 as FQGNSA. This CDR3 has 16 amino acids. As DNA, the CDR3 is TGTGCCAGCAGCTTAGCGACTAGCGGGGGTTGGTCAAAGCAGTTCTTC. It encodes CASSLATSGGWSKQFF. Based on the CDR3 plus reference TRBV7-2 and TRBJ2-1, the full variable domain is GAGVSQSPSNKVTEKGKDVELRCDPISGHTALYWYRQSLGQGLEFLIYFQGNSAPDKSGLPSDRFSAERTGGSVSTLTIQRTQQEDSAVYLCASSLATSGGWSKQFFGPGTRLTVL.

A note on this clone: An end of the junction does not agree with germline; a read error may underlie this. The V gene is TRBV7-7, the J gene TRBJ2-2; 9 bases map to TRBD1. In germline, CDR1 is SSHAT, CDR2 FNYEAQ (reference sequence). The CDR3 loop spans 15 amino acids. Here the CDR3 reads CASSLEGQGIGELFF. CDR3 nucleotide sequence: TGTGCTAGCAGCTTAGAGGGACAGGGAATCGGGGAGCTGTTTTTT.

This chain's CDR3 is CASSSLGGQETQYF. The CDR3 DNA sequence: TGTGCCAGCAGCTCCCTAGGGGGACAAGAGACCCAGTACTTC. This rearrangement joins TRBV11-1 to TRBJ2-5; tentatively, D is TRBD1 (6 bases). The CDR3 length is 14 residues. V was trimmed by 4 bases and J by 2 bases, leaving 11 bases between them. Per the germline V gene, CDR1 is SGHAT and CDR2 is FQDESV (reference sequence).

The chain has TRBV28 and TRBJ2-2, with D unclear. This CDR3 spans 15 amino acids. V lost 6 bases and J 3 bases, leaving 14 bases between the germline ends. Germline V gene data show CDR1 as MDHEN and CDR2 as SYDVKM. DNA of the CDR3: TGTGCCAGCAGCCCCCGGTCTCCTCACACCGGGGAGCTGTTTTTT. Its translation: CASSPRSPHTGELFF.

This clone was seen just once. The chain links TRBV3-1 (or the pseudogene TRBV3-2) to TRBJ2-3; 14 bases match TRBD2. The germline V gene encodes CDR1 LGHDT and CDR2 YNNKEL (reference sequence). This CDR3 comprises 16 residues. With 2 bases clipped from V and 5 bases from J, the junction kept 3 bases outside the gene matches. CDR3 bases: TGTGCCAGCAGCCAATCGGGACTAGCGGGAGTAGATACGCAGTATTTT. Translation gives CASSQSGLAGVDTQYF.

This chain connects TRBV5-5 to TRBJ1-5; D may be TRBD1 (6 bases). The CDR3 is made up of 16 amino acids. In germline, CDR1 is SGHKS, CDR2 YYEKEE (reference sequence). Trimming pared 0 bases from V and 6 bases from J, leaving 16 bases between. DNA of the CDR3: TGTGCCAGCAGCTTGGGGGCAGGGCAACAGGGTCAGCCCCAGCATTTT. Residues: CASSLGAGQQGQPQHF.

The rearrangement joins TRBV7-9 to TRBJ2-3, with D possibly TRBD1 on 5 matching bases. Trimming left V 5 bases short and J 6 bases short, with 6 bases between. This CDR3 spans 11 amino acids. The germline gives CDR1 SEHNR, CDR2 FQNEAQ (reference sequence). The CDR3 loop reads CASSQGDTQYF. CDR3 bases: TGTGCCAGCAGCCAGGGCGATACGCAGTATTTT.

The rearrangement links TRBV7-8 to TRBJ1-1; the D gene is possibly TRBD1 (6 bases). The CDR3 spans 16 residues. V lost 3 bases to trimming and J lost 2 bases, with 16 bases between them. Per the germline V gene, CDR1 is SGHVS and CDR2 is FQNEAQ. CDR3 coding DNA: TGTGCCAGCAGCTTGAGTCGGTCAGGGGACAACACTGAAGCTTTCTTT. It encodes CASSLSRSGDNTEAFF.

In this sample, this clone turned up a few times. CDR3 coding DNA: TGTGCCAGCAGCCAAGATCGGTACGGTGGGGGGTCCTACAATGAGCAGTTCTTC. Its protein product is CASSQDRYGGGSYNEQFF. This rearrangement joins TRBV3-1 (or the pseudogene TRBV3-2) to TRBJ2-1; TRBD2 might be the D (6 bases). This CDR3 has 18 amino acids. Germline CDR1 reads LGHDT; CDR2 reads YNNKEL (reference sequence). V was pared by 0 bases and J by 1 base, with 16 bases between.

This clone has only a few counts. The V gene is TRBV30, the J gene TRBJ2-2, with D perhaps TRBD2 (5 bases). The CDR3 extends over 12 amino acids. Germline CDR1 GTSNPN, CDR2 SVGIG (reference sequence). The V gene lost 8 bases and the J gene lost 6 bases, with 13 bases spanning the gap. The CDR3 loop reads CARGSQSGELFF. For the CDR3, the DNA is TGTGCCCGAGGGTCTCAATCCGGGGAGCTGTTTTTT. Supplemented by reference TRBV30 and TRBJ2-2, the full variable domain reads SQTIHQWPATLVQPVGSPLSLECTVEGTSNPNLYWYRQAAGRGLQLLFYSVGIGQISSEVPQNLSASRPQDRQFILSSKKLLLSDSGFYLCARGSQSGELFFGEGSRLTVL.